The source of this TCR beta chain is a study of identical twins (TCRdb year 2016). With respect to the entire study: To test whether fetal clonotypes persist, this study deep-sequenced TCR alpha and beta repertoires from monozygotic twins, from unrelated adults of various ages, and from cord blood. To rule out contamination, the twin experiments were replicated at different times with different library preparation protocols.

All donors were healthy Caucasians. Library creation used 5' RACE. Sequenced using an Illumina HiSeq 2000. Template switching introduced a universal primer binding site; the final cDNA contained a unique molecular identifier, enabling accurate counting of TCR cDNA molecules. First-strand cDNA for TCR alpha and beta chains was synthesized from specific primers in the conserved constant-segment region. To control for contamination, every cDNA library was double barcoded, receiving both a SMART-Mk sample barcode and Illumina barcodes. TruSeq adapter sequences and Illumina sample barcodes were added in two successive PCR steps. TCR alpha and beta cDNA libraries were sequenced on the Illumina HiSeq platform with custom primers. The original methods were these. Raw reads were processed with MiGEC to extract unique molecular identifiers, and MiXCR was used to determine CDR3 positions. For each individual, recombination models were inferred using an EM algorithm with the repgenHMM and IGoR tools. Shared clonotype analysis was performed with the tcR package in R, normalizing sharing by the product of cloneset sizes. To study raw recombination without the effects of thymic and clonal selection, out-of-frame nonproductive sequences were analyzed. Clones were called with MiXCR by TCRdb after fastp trimmed the public reads at Q25, and only in-frame beta chains were retained. A single entry per CDR3 protein holds the most common genes and DNA from its merged rows. The V and J calls reflect TCRdb's pipeline rather than the authors' work. The sample table contains around 1.7 million distinct CDR3 sequences; only one count was recorded for around a third of them. Approximately 0.25% of the sample lies in the top ten.

What the research found in general, with its limitations: Because the same donors could not be followed over many years, the conclusions depended on cross-sectional statistical analysis. Compared with coincidental sharing between unrelated individuals, an excess of low generation-probability sequences was observed among out-of-frame TCR alpha sequences shared between twins. Fewer insertions were carried by abundant cord blood beta clonotypes; a weaker similar trend was observed in young adult naive repertoires, while no such trend was observed in memory repertoires. The excess sharing between twins in beta out-of-frame sequences was weaker because fewer shared sequences reduced the signal-to-noise ratio. Invariant T cells such as MAIT and iNKT could partly confound zero-insertion analyses, although diverse VJ usage argued against such confounding for most clonotypes. In monozygotic twins, out-of-frame TCR alpha sharing was systematically underestimated by recombination models, although the models agreed with sharing between unrelated individuals.

The V end gives up 6 bases and the J end 0 bases, leaving 6 bases in the junction not matched to a gene. Looking up the germline V gene (reference sequence) yields CDR1 LGHDT and CDR2 YNNKEL. Inclusive of the bounding cysteine and phenylalanine, the CDR3 is 16 residues long. Only the CDR3 portion is preserved as DNA: 48 bases, with reading frame beginning at the first base. This clonotype was counted only a few times. Its antigen remains unidentified. Within one base of it there is no much larger clone, and no base qualities were kept. The TCR comes from a newborn girl in good health. Sequencing input: cord blood. Recombination joined TRBV3-1 with TRBJ2-7; 12 bases in the middle match TRBD2. In nucleotide form, the sequence is TGTGCCAGCAGACAAACTAGCGGGGGGATCTCCTACGAGCAGTACTTC. Translation gives CASRQTSGGISYEQYF.